This TCR beta chain was recovered during a study of cytomegalovirus exposure and HLA in healthy donors. The CDR3 spans 14 residues. J gave up 2 bases and V 4 bases, and 3 bases lay outside the gene matches. In germline, CDR1 is LNHDA, CDR2 SQIVND (reference sequence). The primer mix had 60 Vbeta and 13 Jbeta primers. Sequencing used immunoSEQ multiplex PCR; TCRdb keeps in-frame clones, though not all of them. Its listing shows fewer than 70,000 clones. Sequenced: PBMCs. The chain has TRBV19 and TRBJ2-5, with 8 nucleotides matching TRBD1. This sequence was found in a man younger than 40 in good health and CMV-seropositive. The chain's CDR3 is CASSKGQEQETQYF. DNA of the CDR3: TGTGCCAGTAGTAAGGGACAGGAACAAGAGACCCAGTACTTC.